What follows are 17 T cell receptor beta chains derived from one specimen sequenced in a study of neoadjuvant anti-PD-1 for oral cavity cancer listed by TCRdb under 2021. The time point tag for this specimen amounts to: before neoadjuvant nivolumab. Receptor amplification or capture employed the immunoSEQ multiplex PCR assay. TCRdb carries this immuneACCESS record with in-frame sequences only. Its versions omit some clonotypes, under half of them owing to an unresolved V gene in the studies checked, with the rest unexplained. The sample data list about 81,000 clones, and about 80% of these were observed just once. Together, the top ten hold around 3.1% of the sample. The specimen comprised PBMCs, sampled before nivolumab (anti-PD-1) treatment. Receptors originate from a person between 35 and 79 years old with oral cavity squamous cell carcinoma.

The chain carries TRBV7-9 and TRBJ2-1; a weak D match, TRBD2 (5 bases). Germline V gene lookup returns CDR1 SEHNR and CDR2 FQNEAQ (reference sequence). The CDR3 totals 13 residues. The V end was cut by 3 bases, the J end by 4 bases, with 7 bases between. CDR3 bases: TGTGCCAGCAGCTTGGGAGCGTACAATGAGCAGTTCTTC. Translation: CASSLGAYNEQFF.

This clone was detected only a few times. The V and J genes are TRBV19 and TRBJ1-2; unclear D gene. Germline V gene data show CDR1 as LNHDA and CDR2 as SQIVND (reference sequence). The CDR3 length is 15 residues. With 10 bases removed from V and 0 bases from J, the gap between germline ends came to 18 bases. The CDR3 loop is CATTPGPGSNYGYTF. CDR3 in DNA: TGTGCCACCACCCCGGGCCCCGGGTCTAACTATGGCTACACCTTC.

V gene TRBV5-1 combines with J gene TRBJ2-3, with D maybe TRBD2 (7 bases). CDR3 size: 16 residues. CDR1 SGHRS and CDR2 YFSETQ come from the germline V gene. Trimming pared 4 bases from V and 4 bases from J, leaving 19 bases between. CDR3 sequence reads: CASSHRGGRVPDTQYF. CDR3 in DNA: TGCGCCAGCAGCCACAGAGGGGGGAGGGTTCCAGATACGCAGTATTTT.

This clone was seen once. As DNA, the CDR3 is TGTGCCAGCAGCTTCCCTCCCGGGACTCCCCAAGAGACCCAGTACTTC. It specifies CASSFPPGTPQETQYF. This chain uses TRBV7-8 with TRBJ2-5; the D gene is possibly TRBD2 (6 bases). Germline CDR1 and CDR2: SGHVS and FQNEAQ. CDR3 length: 16 amino acids. The germline V and J ends were trimmed by 3 bases and 1 base, with 15 bases remaining between them. Combining the CDR3 with reference TRBV7-8 and TRBJ2-5 gives the whole variable domain GAGVSQSPRYKVAKRGQDVALRCDPISGHVSLFWYQQALGQGPEFLTYFQNEAQLDKSGLPSDRFFAERPEGSVSTLKIQRTQQEDSAVYLCASSFPPGTPQETQYFGPGTRLLVL.

This clone was counted only a few times. This rearrangement joins TRBV6-1 to TRBJ2-7, with a weak D call TRBD2 (7 bases). V was shortened by 3 bases and J by 6 bases, with 18 bases between the two germline ends. The CDR3 sequence is 15 residues long. Germline CDR1 is MNHNS and CDR2 is SASEGT. The CDR3 nucleotides read TGTGCCAGCAGTGACCCCTGGGGGGGCCACCTCGAGCAGTACTTC. Translated, it gives CASSDPWGGHLEQYF.

V is TRBV6-5 and J is TRBJ1-5; tentative D call: TRBD1 (5 bases). Germline V gene lookup returns CDR1 MNHEY and CDR2 SVGAGI. This CDR3 comprises 14 residues. The ends were cut back, 6 bases at V and 4 bases at J, with 13 bases in the middle. CDR3 amino acids: CASREDTENQPQHF. The CDR3 coding sequence is TGTGCCAGCAGAGAGGACACGGAAAATCAGCCCCAGCATTTT.

The chain employs TRBV11-2 and TRBJ2-7; the D gene is possibly TRBD1 (6 bases). CDR1 and CDR2 (germline): SGHAT, FQNNGV. Trimming removed 2 bases from V and 5 bases from J, with 19 bases in between. The CDR3 totals 16 residues. The CDR3 loop is CASSLSSLTGVDEQYF. CDR3 DNA sequence: TGTGCCAGCAGCTTAAGTAGCCTGACAGGTGTCGACGAGCAGTACTTC.

This clone was observed a single time. Here the CDR3 DNA reads TGTGCCAGCAGCTACCAAATGAACACTGAAGCTTTCTTT. This codes for CASSYQMNTEAFF. The chain couples TRBV7-9 to TRBJ1-1; no definite D call. Between the trimmed V and J ends, which lost 4 bases and 0 bases, there was a span of 6 bases. Germline V gene sequence: CDR1 SEHNR, CDR2 FQNEAQ (reference sequence). This CDR3 has 13 residues.

The J gene is TRBJ2-7, the V gene TRBV5-4; 7 bases line up with TRBD1. CDR1 and CDR2 (germline): SGHNT, YYREEE (reference sequence). This CDR3 comprises 13 residues. V shed 3 bases and J 3 bases; nucleotides not matched to a gene: 3. The CDR3, as DNA: TGTGCCAGCAGCTCCTGGACAGGCTACGAGCAGTACTTC. Its protein product is CASSSWTGYEQYF.

This rearrangement joins TRBV5-1 to TRBJ1-2; possibly TRBD1 for D (5 bases). The CDR3 length is 17 residues. Germline V gene lookup returns CDR1 SGHRS and CDR2 YFSETQ. Deletions cut 3 bases from V and 4 bases from J, with 22 bases between. The CDR3 coding sequence is TGCGCCAGCAGCTCGCCTTCGCTGGGGGGAGGAGCCTATGGCTACACCTTC. This sequence encodes CASSSPSLGGGAYGYTF.

V usage is TRBV7-2 and J usage is TRBJ2-1; D might be TRBD2 (6 bases). Trimming cost V 6 bases and J 10 bases, with 16 bases left between them. Germline-derived CDR1 and CDR2 are SGHTA and FQGNSA. The CDR3 runs to 13 residues. The CDR3 DNA reads TGTGCCAGCAGACCCCGACTAGAGGGCGAGCAGTTCTTC. As protein: CASRPRLEGEQFF. Looking up the rest from reference TRBV7-2 and TRBJ2-1 gives the full variable domain: GAGVSQSPSNKVTEKGKDVELRCDPISGHTALYWYRQSLGQGLEFLIYFQGNSAPDKSGLPSDRFSAERTGGSVSTLTIQRTQQEDSAVYLCASRPRLEGEQFFGPGTRLTVL.

The rearrangement uses TRBV6-1 and TRBJ2-6, with 11 nucleotides matching TRBD1. The CDR3 runs to 18 residues. Germline CDR1 MNHNS, CDR2 SASEGT. Germline trimming cut 4 bases from V and 0 bases from J; bases unmatched to any gene: 5. In DNA form, the CDR3 reads TGTGCCAGCAGTGCGCTCGGACAGGGGGCCTCTGGGGCCAACGTCCTGACTTTC. Its translation: CASSALGQGASGANVLTF.

This chain links TRBV14 with TRBJ2-5; D may correspond to TRBD1 or TRBD2 (5 bases each). Trimming pared 4 bases from V and 4 bases from J, leaving 10 bases between. This CDR3 has 13 residues. Looked up from germline, CDR1 is SGHDN and CDR2 is FVKESK. CDR3 in DNA: TGTGCCAGCAGCCTTCTGAGGGGAGAGACCCAGTACTTC. Its translation: CASSLLRGETQYF.

The chain joins TRBV6-5 to TRBJ2-1; D is undetermined. Trimming removed 0 bases at V and 6 bases at J, with 9 bases between. The germline V gene encodes CDR1 MNHEY and CDR2 SVGAGI. CDR3 length: 14 amino acids. The CDR3 reads CASSYSIRGNEQFF. The CDR3 nucleotides are TGTGCCAGCAGTTACTCGATACGCGGCAATGAGCAGTTCTTC.

The rearrangement uses TRBV6-1 and TRBJ2-1, with 10 bases fitting TRBD2. Per the germline V gene, CDR1 is MNHNS and CDR2 is SASEGT. The ends lost 1 base at V and 8 bases at J; junction bases unmatched: 14. This CDR3 contains 18 residues. CDR3 amino acids: CASSEVWTVAGGYDEQFF. As DNA, the CDR3 is TGTGCCAGCAGTGAAGTGTGGACAGTAGCGGGAGGTTATGATGAGCAGTTCTTC.

The rearrangement links TRBV4-1 to TRBJ2-2, with D perhaps TRBD2 (6 bases). V lost 0 bases, J lost 1 base, and 12 bases lay in between. Germline V gene sequence: CDR1 MGHRA, CDR2 YSYEKL. This CDR3 contains 17 residues. This chain's CDR3 is CASSQDGAGRNTGELFF. CDR3 DNA sequence: TGCGCCAGCAGCCAAGATGGGGCGGGGAGGAACACCGGGGAGCTGTTTTTT.

The chain is built from TRBV28 and TRBJ2-5; perhaps D is TRBD1 or TRBD2 (5 bases each). The CDR3 sequence is 14 residues long. V was trimmed by 5 bases and J by 5 bases, leaving 15 bases between them. CDR1 is MDHEN, CDR2 SYDVKM, per germline. The CDR3 is CASSLGRIRETQYF. CDR3 nucleotides: TGTGCCAGCAGTCTGGGACGGATCCGGGAGACCCAGTACTTC.